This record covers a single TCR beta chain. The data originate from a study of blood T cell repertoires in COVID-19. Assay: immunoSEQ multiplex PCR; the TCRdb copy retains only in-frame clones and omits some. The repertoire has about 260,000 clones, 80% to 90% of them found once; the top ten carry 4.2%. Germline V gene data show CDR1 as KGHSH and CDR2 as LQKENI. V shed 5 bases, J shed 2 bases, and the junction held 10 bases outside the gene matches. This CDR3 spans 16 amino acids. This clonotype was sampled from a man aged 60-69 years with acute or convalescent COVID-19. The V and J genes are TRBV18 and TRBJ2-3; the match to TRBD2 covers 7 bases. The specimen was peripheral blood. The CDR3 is CASSSTGGASTDTQYF. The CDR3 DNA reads TGTGCCAGCTCATCCACGGGGGGAGCGTCCACAGATACGCAGTATTTT.